The source of this T cell receptor (beta chain) is a study of cytomegalovirus exposure and HLA in healthy donors. Across the whole study: An earlier analysis identified 120 million or so unique TCR beta sequences in about 179 million T cells. General observations from the study: Later, an analysis found that common viral pathogens appeared to be linked with several of the most significant clusters.

Primers included in the PCR were 60 Vbeta and 13 Jbeta primers. Generated by immunoSEQ multiplex PCR, the TCRdb table keeps only in-frame clones and is missing some. The repertoire consists of under 150,000 clones, with approximately 79% occurring once and the leading ten covering around 6.7%. In the case of this clone: What it binds is not known.

Unrecorded immune exposure was likely among donors, who were nominally healthy when sampled. The material sequenced was PBMCs. The clonotype originates from a middle-aged woman in good health and CMV-seropositive.

Written as DNA, the CDR3 is TGTGCCAGCAGTTTGGCGCAGGGTACCTATGGCTACACCTTC. Translated, it gives CASSLAQGTYGYTF. The chain links TRBV28 to TRBJ1-2; D is possibly TRBD1 (5 bases). Germline values: CDR1 MDHEN, CDR2 SYDVKM. Trimming pared 3 bases from V and 4 bases from J, leaving 12 bases between. CDR3 length: 14 amino acids.